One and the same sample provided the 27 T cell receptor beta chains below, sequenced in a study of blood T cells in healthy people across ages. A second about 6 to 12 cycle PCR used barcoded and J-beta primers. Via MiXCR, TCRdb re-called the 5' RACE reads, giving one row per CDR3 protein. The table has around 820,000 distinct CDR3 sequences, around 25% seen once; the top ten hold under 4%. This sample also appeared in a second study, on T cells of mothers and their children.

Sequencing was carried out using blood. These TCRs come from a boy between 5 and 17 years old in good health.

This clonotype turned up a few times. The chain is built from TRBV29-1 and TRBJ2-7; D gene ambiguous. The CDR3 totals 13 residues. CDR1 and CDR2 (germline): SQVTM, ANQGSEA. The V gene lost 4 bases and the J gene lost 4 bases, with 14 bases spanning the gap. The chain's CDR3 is CSVGVAPGYEQYF. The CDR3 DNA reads TGCAGCGTTGGTGTAGCCCCAGGATACGAGCAGTACTTC.

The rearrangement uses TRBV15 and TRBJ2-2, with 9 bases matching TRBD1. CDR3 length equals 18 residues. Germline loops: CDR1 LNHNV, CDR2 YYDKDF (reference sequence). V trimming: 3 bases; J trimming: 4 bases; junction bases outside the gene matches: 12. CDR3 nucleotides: TGTGCCACCAGCAGTCTTATGCTCGGACAGGGGATCACCGGGGAGCTGTTTTTT. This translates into CATSSLMLGQGITGELFF.

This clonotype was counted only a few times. The CDR3 DNA is TGTGCCAGCAGCTTCGCTAGCGGGAGGCCTGAAGAGACCCAGTACTTC. Its protein product is CASSFASGRPEETQYF. V and J are TRBV13 and TRBJ2-5, with TRBD2 matching 11 bases. CDR1 and CDR2 (germline): PRHDT, FYEKMQ (reference sequence). This CDR3 has 16 residues. V shed 3 bases and J 3 bases; nucleotides not matched to a gene: 6.

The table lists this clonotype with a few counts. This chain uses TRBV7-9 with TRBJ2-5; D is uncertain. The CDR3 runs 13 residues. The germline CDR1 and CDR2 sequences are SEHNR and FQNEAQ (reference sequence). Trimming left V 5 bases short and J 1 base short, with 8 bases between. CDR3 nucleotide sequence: TGTGCCAGCAGCCCACACTTCCAAGAGACCCAGTACTTC. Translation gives CASSPHFQETQYF.

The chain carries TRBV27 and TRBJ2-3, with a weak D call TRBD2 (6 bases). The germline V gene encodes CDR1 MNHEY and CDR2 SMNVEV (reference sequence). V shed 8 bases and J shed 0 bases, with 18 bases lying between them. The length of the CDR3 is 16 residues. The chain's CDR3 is CASGPPSEISTDTQYF. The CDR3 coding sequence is TGTGCCAGCGGGCCCCCTAGCGAAATAAGCACAGATACGCAGTATTTT.

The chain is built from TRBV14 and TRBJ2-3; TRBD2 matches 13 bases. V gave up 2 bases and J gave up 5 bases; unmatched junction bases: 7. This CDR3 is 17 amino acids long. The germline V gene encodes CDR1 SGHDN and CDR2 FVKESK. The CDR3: CASSQSLTSGREDTQYF. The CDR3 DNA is TGTGCCAGCAGCCAAAGTTTAACTAGCGGGAGGGAAGATACGCAGTATTTT.

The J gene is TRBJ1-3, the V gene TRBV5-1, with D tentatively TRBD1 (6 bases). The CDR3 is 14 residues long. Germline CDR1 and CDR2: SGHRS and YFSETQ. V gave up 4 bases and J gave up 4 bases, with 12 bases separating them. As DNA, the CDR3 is TGCGCCAGCAGCCTCGGGACATCGGGAAACACCATATATTTT. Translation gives CASSLGTSGNTIYF.

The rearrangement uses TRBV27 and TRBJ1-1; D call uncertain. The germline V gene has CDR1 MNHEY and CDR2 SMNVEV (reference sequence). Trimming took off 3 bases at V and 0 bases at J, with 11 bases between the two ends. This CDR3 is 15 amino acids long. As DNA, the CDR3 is TGTGCCAGCAGTTTGGGCCCAGAGCTGAACACTGAAGCTTTCTTT. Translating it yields CASSLGPELNTEAFF.

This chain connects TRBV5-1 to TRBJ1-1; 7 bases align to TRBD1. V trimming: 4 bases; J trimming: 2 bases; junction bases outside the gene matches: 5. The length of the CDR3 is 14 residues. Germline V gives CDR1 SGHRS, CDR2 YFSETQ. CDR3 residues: CASSSRGDNTEAFF. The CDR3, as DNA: TGCGCCAGCAGCAGCAGGGGGGATAACACTGAAGCTTTCTTT.

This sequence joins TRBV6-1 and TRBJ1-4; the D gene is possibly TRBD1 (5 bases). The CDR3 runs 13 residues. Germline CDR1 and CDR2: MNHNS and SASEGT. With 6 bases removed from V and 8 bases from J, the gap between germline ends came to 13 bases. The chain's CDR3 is CASRTQGREKLFF. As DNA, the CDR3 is TGTGCCAGCAGGACGCAGGGTCGGGAAAAACTGTTTTTT.

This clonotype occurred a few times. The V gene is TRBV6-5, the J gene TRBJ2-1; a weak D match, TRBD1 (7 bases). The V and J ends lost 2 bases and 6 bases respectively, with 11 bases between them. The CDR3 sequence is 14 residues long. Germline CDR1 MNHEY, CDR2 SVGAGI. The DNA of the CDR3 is TGTGCCAGCAGTTACCCAGGGGGGTCCAATGAGCAGTTCTTC. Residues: CASSYPGGSNEQFF.

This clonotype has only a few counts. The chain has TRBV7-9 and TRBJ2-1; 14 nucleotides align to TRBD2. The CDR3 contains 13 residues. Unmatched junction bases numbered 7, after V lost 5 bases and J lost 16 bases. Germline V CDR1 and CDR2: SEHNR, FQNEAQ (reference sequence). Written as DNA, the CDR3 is TGTGCCAGCAGCACCGGGACTAGCGGGAGTTTTTTCTTC. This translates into CASSTGTSGSFFF.

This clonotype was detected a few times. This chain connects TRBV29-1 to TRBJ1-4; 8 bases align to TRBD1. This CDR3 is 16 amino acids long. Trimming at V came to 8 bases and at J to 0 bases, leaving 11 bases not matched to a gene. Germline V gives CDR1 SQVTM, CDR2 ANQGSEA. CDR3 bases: TGCAGCAGAGGGACAGGCTACCTTGCAACTAATGAAAAACTGTTTTTT. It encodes CSRGTGYLATNEKLFF.

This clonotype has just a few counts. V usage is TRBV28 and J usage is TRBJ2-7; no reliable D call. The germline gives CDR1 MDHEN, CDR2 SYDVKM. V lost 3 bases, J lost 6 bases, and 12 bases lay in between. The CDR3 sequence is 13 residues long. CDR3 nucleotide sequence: TGTGCCAGCAGTTTTGGCGCCTTGGGCGAGCAGTACTTC. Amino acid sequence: CASSFGALGEQYF.

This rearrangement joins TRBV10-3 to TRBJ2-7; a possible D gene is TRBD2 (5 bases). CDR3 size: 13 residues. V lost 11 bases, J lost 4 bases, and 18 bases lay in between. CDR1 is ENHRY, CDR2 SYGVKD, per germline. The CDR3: CAAGPGAGYEQYF. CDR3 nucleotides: TGTGCCGCGGGCCCCGGAGCCGGATACGAGCAGTACTTC.

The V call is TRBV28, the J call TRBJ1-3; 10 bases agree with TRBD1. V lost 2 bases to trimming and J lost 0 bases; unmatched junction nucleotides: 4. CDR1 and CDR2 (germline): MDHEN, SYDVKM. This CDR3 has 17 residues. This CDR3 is CASSLPGQGSSGNTIYF. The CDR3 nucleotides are TGTGCCAGCAGTTTACCGGGACAGGGGTCCTCTGGAAACACCATATATTTT.

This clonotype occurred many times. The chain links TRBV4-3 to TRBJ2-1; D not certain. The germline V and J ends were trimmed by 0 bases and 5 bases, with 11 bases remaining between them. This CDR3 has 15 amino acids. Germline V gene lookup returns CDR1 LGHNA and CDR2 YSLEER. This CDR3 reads CASSQDSQLDNEQFF. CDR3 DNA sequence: TGCGCCAGCAGCCAAGATTCACAACTCGACAATGAGCAGTTCTTC.

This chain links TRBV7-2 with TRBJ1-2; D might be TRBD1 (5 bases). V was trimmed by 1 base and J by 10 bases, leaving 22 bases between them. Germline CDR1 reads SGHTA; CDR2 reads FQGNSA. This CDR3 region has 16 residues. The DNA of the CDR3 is TGTGCCAGCAGCTTAGAGGGCAGGGAGGGTCTAAGAGACTACACCTTC. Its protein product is CASSLEGREGLRDYTF.

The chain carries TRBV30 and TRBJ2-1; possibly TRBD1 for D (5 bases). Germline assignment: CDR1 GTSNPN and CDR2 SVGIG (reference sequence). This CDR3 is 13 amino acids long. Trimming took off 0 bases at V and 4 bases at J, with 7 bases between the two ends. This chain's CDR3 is CAWSVTGYNEQFF. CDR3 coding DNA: TGTGCCTGGAGTGTTACAGGTTACAATGAGCAGTTCTTC.

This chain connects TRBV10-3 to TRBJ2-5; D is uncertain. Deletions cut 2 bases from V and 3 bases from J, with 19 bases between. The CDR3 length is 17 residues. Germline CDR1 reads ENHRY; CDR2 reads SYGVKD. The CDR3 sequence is CAISEGRLLMGEETQYF. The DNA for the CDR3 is TGTGCCATCAGTGAGGGCCGGTTACTTATGGGTGAAGAGACCCAGTACTTC.

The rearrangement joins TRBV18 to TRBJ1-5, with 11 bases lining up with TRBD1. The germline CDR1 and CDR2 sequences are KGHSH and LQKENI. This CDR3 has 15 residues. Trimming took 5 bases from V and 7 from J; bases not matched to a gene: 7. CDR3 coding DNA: TGTGCCAGCTCATCCGGGACAGGGGGATTGCAGCCCCAGCATTTT. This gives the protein CASSSGTGGLQPQHF.

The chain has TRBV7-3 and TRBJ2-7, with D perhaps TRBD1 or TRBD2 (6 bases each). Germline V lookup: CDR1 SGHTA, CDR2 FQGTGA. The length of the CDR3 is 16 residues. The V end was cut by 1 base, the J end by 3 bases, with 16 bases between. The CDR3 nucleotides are TGTGCCAGCAGCTTAAGCGGGACATTTCCGAACTACGAGCAGTACTTC. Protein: CASSLSGTFPNYEQYF.

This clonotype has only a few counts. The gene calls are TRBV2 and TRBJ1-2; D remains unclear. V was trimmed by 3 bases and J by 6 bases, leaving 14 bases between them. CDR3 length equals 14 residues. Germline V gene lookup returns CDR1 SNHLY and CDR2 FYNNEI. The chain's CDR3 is CASSEPASPHGYTF. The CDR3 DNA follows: TGTGCCAGCAGTGAGCCGGCCAGCCCCCATGGCTACACCTTC.

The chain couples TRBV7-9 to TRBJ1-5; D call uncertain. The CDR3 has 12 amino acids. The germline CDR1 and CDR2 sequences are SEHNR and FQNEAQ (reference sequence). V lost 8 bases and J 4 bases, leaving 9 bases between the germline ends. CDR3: CASAEGNQPQHF. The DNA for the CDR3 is TGTGCCAGCGCCGAGGGTAATCAGCCCCAGCATTTT.

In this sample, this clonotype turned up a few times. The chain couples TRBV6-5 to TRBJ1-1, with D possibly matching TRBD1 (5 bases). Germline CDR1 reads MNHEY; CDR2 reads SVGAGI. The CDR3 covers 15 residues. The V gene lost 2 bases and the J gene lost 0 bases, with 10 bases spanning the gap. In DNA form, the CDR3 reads TGTGCCAGCAGTTACGTGGGGGGACTGAACACTGAAGCTTTCTTT. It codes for CASSYVGGLNTEAFF.

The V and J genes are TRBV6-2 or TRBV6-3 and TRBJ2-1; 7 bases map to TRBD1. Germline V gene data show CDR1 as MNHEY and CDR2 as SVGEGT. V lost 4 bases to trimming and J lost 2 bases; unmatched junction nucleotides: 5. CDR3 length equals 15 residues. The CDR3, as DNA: TGTGCCAGCAGTTTCGCGACAGGGACCTACAATGAGCAGTTCTTC. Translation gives CASSFATGTYNEQFF.

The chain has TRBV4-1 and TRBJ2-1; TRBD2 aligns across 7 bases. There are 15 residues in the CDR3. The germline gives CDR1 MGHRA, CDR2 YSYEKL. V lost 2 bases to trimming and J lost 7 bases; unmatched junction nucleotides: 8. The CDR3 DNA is TGCGCCAGCAGCCAACGCCTAGCGGCCACTAATGAGCAGTTCTTC. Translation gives CASSQRLAATNEQFF.